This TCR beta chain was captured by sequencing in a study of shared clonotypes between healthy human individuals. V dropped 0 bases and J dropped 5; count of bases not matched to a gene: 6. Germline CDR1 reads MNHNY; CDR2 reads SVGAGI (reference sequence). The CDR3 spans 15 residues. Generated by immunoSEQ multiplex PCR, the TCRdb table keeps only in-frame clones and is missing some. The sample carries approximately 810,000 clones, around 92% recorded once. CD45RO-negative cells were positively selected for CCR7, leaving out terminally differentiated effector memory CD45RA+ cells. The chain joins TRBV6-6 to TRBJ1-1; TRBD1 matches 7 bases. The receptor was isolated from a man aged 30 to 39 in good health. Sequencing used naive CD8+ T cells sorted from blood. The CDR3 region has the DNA TGTGCCAGCAGTTACTCCGACAGGGTTCGGACTGAAGCTTTCTTT. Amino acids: CASSYSDRVRTEAFF.